This TCR beta chain was recovered during a study of blood T cell repertoires in COVID-19. Study-wide background: COVID-19 samples, acute and convalescent, were from the United States, Italy and Spain.

Germline-derived CDR1 and CDR2 are MNHEY and SVGAGI. Between the trimmed V and J ends, which lost 6 bases and 6 bases, there was a span of 9 bases. The CDR3 contains 12 residues. The protocol was immunoSEQ multiplex PCR, while the TCRdb copy is restricted to in-frame clones and leaves out a portion. The sample has some 150,000 clones; approximately 87% are singletons. This rearrangement joins TRBV6-5 to TRBJ2-1; no firm D call. Sequencing was performed on peripheral blood. This TCR derives from a woman aged 60-75 years with COVID-19, enrolled during active disease. CDR3 protein: CASSRGANEQFF. CDR3 DNA: TGTGCCAGCAGCCGAGGTGCCAATGAGCAGTTCTTC.